The 23 T cell receptor beta chains given below trace back to one sample, sequenced in a study of blood T cell repertoires in COVID-19. Using immunoSEQ multiplex PCR, the repertoire was profiled, and TCRdb retains in-frame clones only, with some absent. The top ten hold roughly 15% of the sample, which has about 130,000 clones, 70% to 85% seen once. The material sequenced was peripheral blood. Receptors originate from a woman aged 45-60 years with acute or convalescent COVID-19.

This clone showed up just a few times. The rearrangement links TRBV6-5 to TRBJ1-2, with D perhaps TRBD1 (5 bases). From germline, CDR1 is MNHEY and CDR2 SVGAGI. The CDR3 sequence is 13 residues long. V was shortened by 8 bases and J by 6 bases, with 16 bases between the two germline ends. In nucleotides, the CDR3 is TGTGCCAGCGGACCTCAGGGAAGGGATGGCTACACCTTC. Translated: CASGPQGRDGYTF.

The chain carries TRBV11-2 and TRBJ2-2; D is uncertain. This CDR3 has 15 residues. V lost 5 bases to trimming and J lost 7 bases, with 17 bases between them. The V gene's germline CDR1 is SGHAT and CDR2 FQNNGV. The CDR3: CASSHTPDTHGELFF. Here the CDR3 DNA reads TGTGCCAGCAGCCATACACCTGACACTCACGGGGAGCTGTTTTTT.

This chain connects TRBV6-1 to TRBJ1-6; possible D gene TRBD1, 5 bases. V was shortened by 3 bases and J by 7 bases, with 7 bases between the two germline ends. The V gene's germline CDR1 is MNHNS and CDR2 SASEGT. The CDR3 runs to 13 residues. As DNA, the CDR3 is TGTGCCAGCAGTGAGACAGCGAATTCACCCCTCCACTTT. Translating gives CASSETANSPLHF.

This chain uses TRBV27 with TRBJ1-1; D remains unclear. V lost 5 bases to trimming and J lost 5 bases, with 6 bases between them. Germline lookup yields CDR1 MNHEY and CDR2 SMNVEV (reference sequence). There are 11 residues in the CDR3. DNA for the CDR3: TGTGCCAGCAGTGGGCGTACTGAAGCTTTCTTT. It is translated as CASSGRTEAFF.

The chain has TRBV2 and TRBJ1-1, with 8 nucleotides matching TRBD1. Germline V gene data show CDR1 as SNHLY and CDR2 as FYNNEI. Losses at the gene ends were 6 bases for V and 5 bases for J; bases not matched to a gene: 5. This CDR3 has 13 amino acids. The CDR3 loop reads CASRGQGGTEAFF. CDR3 nucleotides: TGTGCCAGCAGAGGACAGGGCGGAACTGAAGCTTTCTTT.

The V call is TRBV2, the J call TRBJ2-2, with D maybe TRBD1 (5 bases). The CDR3 is made up of 13 amino acids. V was trimmed by 2 bases and J by 4 bases, leaving 5 bases between them. Looked up from germline, CDR1 is SNHLY and CDR2 is FYNNEI. This chain's CDR3 is CASSEQGTGELFF. The DNA for the CDR3 is TGTGCCAGCAGTGAACAGGGCACCGGGGAGCTGTTTTTT.

The rearrangement links TRBV4-2 to TRBJ2-1, with TRBD2 matching over 8 bases. The CDR3 extends over 16 amino acids. In germline, CDR1 is LGHNA, CDR2 YNFKEQ. The J segment lost 0 bases and the V segment lost 7 bases, leaving 8 bases of the junction unmatched. The CDR3: CASTPQSGGSYNEQFF. The CDR3 coding sequence is TGTGCCAGCACCCCACAGAGCGGGGGCTCCTACAATGAGCAGTTCTTC.

The chain carries TRBV5-1 and TRBJ2-3, with D perhaps matching TRBD1 (6 bases). Trimming pared 0 bases from V and 2 bases from J, leaving 13 bases between. The CDR3 is made up of 16 amino acids. Germline-derived CDR1 and CDR2 are SGHRS and YFSETQ. The CDR3 here is CASSLAGQGSTDTQYF. In DNA, the CDR3 is TGCGCCAGCAGCTTGGCGGGACAAGGCTCCACAGATACGCAGTATTTT. Combining the CDR3 with reference TRBV5-1 and TRBJ2-3 gives the whole variable domain KAGVTQTPRYLIKTRGQQVTLSCSPISGHRSVSWYQQTPGQGLQFLFEYFSETQRNKGNFPGRFSGRQFSNSRSEMNVSTLELGDSALYLCASSLAGQGSTDTQYFGPGTRLTVL.

This chain uses TRBV3-1 (or the pseudogene TRBV3-2) with TRBJ2-1, with D maybe TRBD2 (5 bases). V was trimmed by 3 bases and J by 0 bases, leaving 15 bases between them. The CDR3 consists of 17 residues. CDR1 LGHDT and CDR2 YNNKEL come from the germline V gene (reference sequence). The CDR3 here is CASSHLGVSSSYNEQFF. In nucleotides, the CDR3 is TGTGCCAGCAGCCATCTCGGGGTCTCAAGCTCCTACAATGAGCAGTTCTTC.

This chain links TRBV5-1 with TRBJ2-7, with D possibly being TRBD1 (6 bases). Germline CDR1 reads SGHRS; CDR2 reads YFSETQ. The CDR3 spans 15 residues. Trimming removed 4 bases from V and 4 bases from J, with 18 bases in between. The CDR3, as DNA: TGCGCCAGCAGCCTGGGGGCAGGGGCACCATACGAGCAGTACTTC. Protein sequence: CASSLGAGAPYEQYF.

This clone was seen only once. This chain connects TRBV5-5 to TRBJ1-2, with 10 bases identical to TRBD1. The CDR3 contains 15 residues. Germline assignment: CDR1 SGHKS and CDR2 YYEKEE (reference sequence). The V and J ends lost 0 bases and 8 bases, in that order; junction bases with no gene match: 7. The CDR3 DNA follows: TGTGCCAGCAGCTTGGTGGGAGACAGGGGGCAAGGCTACACCTTC. As protein: CASSLVGDRGQGYTF.

The gene calls are TRBV2 and TRBJ1-3; D not certain. The V end was cut by 6 bases, the J end by 2 bases, with 11 bases between. Germline CDR1 SNHLY, CDR2 FYNNEI. The CDR3 loop spans 14 amino acids. The CDR3 loop reads CASSGLGAGNTIYF. The CDR3, as DNA: TGTGCCAGCAGCGGACTTGGGGCTGGAAACACCATATATTTT.

This clone was observed a handful of times. J is TRBJ2-2 and V is TRBV6-2 or TRBV6-3; 9 bases match TRBD1. The V and J ends lost 2 bases and 6 bases, in that order; junction bases with no gene match: 4. The germline V gene has CDR1 MNHEY and CDR2 SVGEGT. The CDR3 is made up of 15 amino acids. The CDR3 region is CASSYGDRVAGELFF. The CDR3 DNA is TGTGCCAGCAGTTACGGGGACAGGGTGGCCGGGGAGCTGTTTTTT.

Concerning this clone: This specimen includes other DNA sequences encoding the same CDR3. The chain joins TRBV18 to TRBJ1-4; TRBD1 is a possible D gene (5 bases). CDR1 and CDR2 (germline): KGHSH, LQKENI. The CDR3 contains 16 residues. Between the trimmed V and J ends, which lost 2 bases and 0 bases, there was a span of 10 bases. The CDR3 sequence: CASSPSQGATNEKLFF. As DNA, the CDR3 is TGTGCCAGCTCACCAAGCCAGGGCGCAACTAATGAAAAACTGTTTTTT.

The sample holds one count of this clone. The gene calls are TRBV7-9 and TRBJ2-1, with 8 nucleotides matching TRBD2. Germline V lookup: CDR1 SEHNR, CDR2 FQNEAQ (reference sequence). V gave up 1 base and J gave up 0 bases; unmatched junction bases: 11. The CDR3 runs to 19 residues. The CDR3 loop reads CASSLGVMRLAGSYNEQFF. CDR3 DNA: TGTGCCAGCAGCTTAGGGGTTATGAGGCTAGCGGGCTCCTACAATGAGCAGTTCTTC.

The table lists this clone with a few counts. This chain joins TRBV2 and TRBJ1-5; the match to TRBD1 covers 8 bases. The CDR3 totals 14 residues. V shed 6 bases, J shed 5 bases, and the junction held 6 bases outside the gene matches. Germline CDR1 is SNHLY and CDR2 is FYNNEI. This CDR3 is CASSAGQGHQPQHF. The CDR3 region has the DNA TGTGCCAGCAGCGCAGGACAGGGCCATCAGCCCCAGCATTTT.

V gene TRBV5-1 combines with J gene TRBJ2-3; TRBD1 matches 8 bases. The CDR3 covers 15 residues. CDR1 is SGHRS and CDR2 is YFSETQ in the germline V gene. J gave up 3 bases and V 1 base, and 4 bases lay outside the gene matches. The CDR3 protein is CASSLRGQATDTQYF. In nucleotides, the CDR3 is TGCGCCAGCAGCTTGCGGGGACAGGCAACAGATACGCAGTATTTT.

V and J are TRBV6-6 and TRBJ1-5; 12 bases are a match to TRBD1. Per germline, CDR1 MNHNY and CDR2 SVGAGI (reference sequence). The length of the CDR3 is 16 residues. Trimming at V came to 2 bases and at J to 7 bases, leaving 6 bases not matched to a gene. The CDR3 DNA reads as TGTGCCAGCAGTTACGGGACAGGGGGCTCGGGGCAGCCCCAGCATTTT. Translation gives CASSYGTGGSGQPQHF.

This sequence joins TRBV7-2 and TRBJ2-7, with TRBD2 as a possible D gene (6 bases). This CDR3 spans 16 amino acids. Trimming removed 3 bases at V and 4 bases at J, with 19 bases between. Germline lookup yields CDR1 SGHTA and CDR2 FQGNSA. The CDR3 loop reads CASSFSPRDFTYEQYF. Here the CDR3 DNA reads TGTGCCAGCAGCTTTAGTCCGCGGGACTTTACATACGAGCAGTACTTC.

CDR3 amino acids: CASSLEGQGISEQFF. CDR3 nucleotides: TGTGCCAGCAGCTTAGAGGGACAGGGTATAAGTGAGCAGTTCTTC. The J gene is TRBJ2-1, the V gene TRBV11-3, with 9 nucleotides matching TRBD1. This CDR3 has 15 amino acids. The J segment lost 9 bases and the V segment lost 0 bases, leaving 6 bases of the junction unmatched. Per the germline V gene, CDR1 is SGHNT and CDR2 is YENEEA.

V is TRBV7-2 and J is TRBJ1-1; D is perhaps TRBD1 (6 bases). The CDR3 length is 12 residues. Germline V gene data show CDR1 as SGHTA and CDR2 as FQGNSA. Trimming left V 5 bases short and J 11 bases short, with 15 bases between. The CDR3 nucleotides read TGTGCCAGCAGCCGGGACACACCGAGGGCTTTCTTT. Protein: CASSRDTPRAFF.

J is TRBJ1-5 and V is TRBV29-1, with D tentatively TRBD1 (6 bases). Germline V gene sequence: CDR1 SQVTM, CDR2 ANQGSEA. The ends were cut back, 6 bases at V and 5 bases at J, with 11 bases in the middle. The CDR3 is 12 residues long. CDR3 in DNA: TGCAGCGTCCTAGAGGGGGATCAGCCCCAGCATTTT. Its translation is CSVLEGDQPQHF.

The chain combines TRBV29-1 with TRBJ1-1; unclear D gene. The germline V and J ends were trimmed by 8 bases and 1 base, with 8 bases remaining between them. The CDR3 extends over 11 amino acids. The germline CDR1 and CDR2 sequences are SQVTM and ANQGSEA. The CDR3 nucleotides read TGCAGCTCAGAGGGGAACACTGAAGCTTTCTTT. Protein sequence: CSSEGNTEAFF.